Sequencing of this T cell receptor (beta chain) was carried out in a study of vaccination effects on CD4 cells after COVID-19. Study context: The vaccine given was either BNT162b2 or mRNA-1273, in two doses.

Viral peptide pool expansion of antigen-specific CD4+ T cells preceded sequencing in the ViraFEST assay. Culture lasted roughly 9 days before CD4+ T cell isolation. Vaccine recipients lacked prior SARS-CoV-2 infection and had negative nucleocapsid antibodies. A half-volume exchange with IL-2 medium occurred on days 3 and 7. Sequenced by immunoSEQ multiplex PCR; TCRdb stores in-frame clones only, minus some. The sample has tens of thousands of clones, 76% seen once. Of note for this clone: As yet, its antigen is unknown.

The CDR3 spans 16 residues. Unmatched junction bases numbered 7, after V lost 5 bases and J lost 0 bases. Germline CDR1 and CDR2: SNHLY and FYNNEI. The sequencing used CD4+ T cells from PBMCs cultured with HCoV-NL63 spike peptides, collected before COVID-19 vaccination. This sequence originates from a human donor who received a COVID-19 vaccine. The chain uses TRBV2 and TRBJ2-4; TRBD1 matches 7 bases. The CDR3 loop reads CASSRDRTLAKNIQYF. The DNA of the CDR3 is TGTGCCAGCAGTAGGGACAGAACTCTAGCCAAAAACATTCAGTACTTC.